Each of the 9 T cell receptor beta chains below was sequenced from the same sample in a study of beta chain features in type 1 diabetes. Of the isolated RNA, all was reverse transcribed, and so the sequenced material was expressed TCRB transcripts. The data were produced by immunoSEQ multiplex PCR, yet TCRdb's version contains in-frame clones alone and is incomplete. The data show 110,000 to 150,000 clones, with about 7% seen just once and about 1.5% held by the top ten. What was sequenced was central memory CD4+ T cells from blood. Receptors originate from a woman aged 25 to 39 in good health.

Only a few counts were recorded for this clone. This chain connects TRBV5-1 to TRBJ1-3, with 10 nucleotides matching TRBD1. This CDR3 is built from 15 residues. The V gene's germline CDR1 is SGHRS and CDR2 YFSETQ. The trim removed 3 bases at V and 4 bases at J, leaving 4 bases unmatched. The CDR3, as DNA: TGCGCCAGCAGCTGGGACAGGGGATCGGGAAACACCATATATTTT. Its translation is CASSWDRGSGNTIYF.

This chain connects TRBV9 to TRBJ2-5, with 10 nucleotides matching TRBD2. V lost 0 bases to trimming and J lost 5 bases; unmatched junction nucleotides: 13. The CDR3 is made up of 18 amino acids. In germline, CDR1 is SGDLS, CDR2 YYNGEE. In DNA form, the CDR3 reads TGTGCCAGCAGCGTAGGGTTTAGCGGGAGGCCTCGCGGTGAGACCCAGTACTTC. Amino acid sequence: CASSVGFSGRPRGETQYF. The complete variable domain, with remaining parts taken from reference TRBV9 and TRBJ2-5, reads DSGVTQTPKHLITATGQRVTLRCSPRSGDLSVYWYQQSLDQGLQFLIQYYNGEERAKGNILERFSAQQFPDLHSELNLSSLELGDSALYFCASSVGFSGRPRGETQYFGPGTRLLVL.

This clone was seen only a few times. The DNA of the CDR3 is TGTGCCAGCAGTTCACAGGGAGACTTAGACGAGCAGTACTTC. Encoded protein: CASSSQGDLDEQYF. This chain links TRBV28 with TRBJ2-7; D might be TRBD1 (6 bases). The CDR3 extends over 14 amino acids. Trimming shortened V by 4 bases and J by 5 bases, and 15 bases separated the two germline ends. Germline CDR1 is MDHEN and CDR2 is SYDVKM.

CDR3 protein: CASAQLQGRNEQYF. The CDR3 bases are TGTGCCAGTGCACAGCTACAGGGGAGGAACGAGCAGTACTTC. The rearrangement uses TRBV19 and TRBJ2-7, with a weak D call TRBD1 (7 bases). The CDR3 is 14 residues long. Per the germline V gene, CDR1 is LNHDA and CDR2 is SQIVND (reference sequence). V lost 8 bases to trimming and J lost 5 bases, with 19 bases between them.

This clone was seen a handful of times. The gene calls are TRBV28 and TRBJ2-1; D gene unclear. The germline gives CDR1 MDHEN, CDR2 SYDVKM. The V and J ends lost 5 bases and 6 bases respectively, with 14 bases between them. The CDR3 has 14 residues. CDR3 nucleotides: TGTGCCAGCAGTCCCCCCTACGTGAGCAATGAGCAGTTCTTC. Translating gives CASSPPYVSNEQFF.

The V call is TRBV9, the J call TRBJ2-1, with TRBD2 identical over 7 bases. The ends lost 3 bases at V and 2 bases at J; junction bases unmatched: 5. The CDR3 runs 15 residues. Germline V lookup: CDR1 SGDLS, CDR2 YYNGEE. CDR3 in amino acids: CASSASSGAYNEQFF. The CDR3 nucleotides are TGTGCCAGCAGCGCATCTAGCGGAGCCTACAATGAGCAGTTCTTC.

The chain has TRBV7-3 and TRBJ2-5; tentatively, D is TRBD1 (6 bases). Germline-derived CDR1 and CDR2 are SGHTA and FQGTGA. The CDR3 consists of 15 residues. Trimming left V 4 bases short and J 5 bases short, with 17 bases between. For the CDR3, the DNA is TGTGCCAGCAGCTGGGGGCCAGCAAGGGGGGAGACCCAGTACTTC. Translating it yields CASSWGPARGETQYF.

V usage is TRBV10-3 and J usage is TRBJ1-1, with D perhaps TRBD1 (5 bases). The germline V and J ends were trimmed by 3 bases and 3 bases, with 17 bases remaining between them. The germline V gene has CDR1 ENHRY and CDR2 SYGVKD. There are 16 residues in the CDR3. CDR3 loop: CAISDYQVGEDTEAFF. The CDR3 DNA reads as TGTGCCATCAGTGATTACCAAGTAGGGGAAGACACTGAAGCTTTCTTT.

This clone was detected a few times. The V gene is TRBV6-6, the J gene TRBJ2-1; TRBD2 aligns across 9 bases. Germline V gives CDR1 MNHNY, CDR2 SVGAGI (reference sequence). The J segment lost 7 bases and the V segment lost 6 bases, leaving 13 bases of the junction unmatched. The CDR3 loop spans 16 amino acids. CDR3 amino acids: CASSDVGLAISNEQFF. The CDR3 nucleotides read TGTGCCAGCAGCGACGTGGGACTAGCTATTTCTAATGAGCAGTTCTTC.